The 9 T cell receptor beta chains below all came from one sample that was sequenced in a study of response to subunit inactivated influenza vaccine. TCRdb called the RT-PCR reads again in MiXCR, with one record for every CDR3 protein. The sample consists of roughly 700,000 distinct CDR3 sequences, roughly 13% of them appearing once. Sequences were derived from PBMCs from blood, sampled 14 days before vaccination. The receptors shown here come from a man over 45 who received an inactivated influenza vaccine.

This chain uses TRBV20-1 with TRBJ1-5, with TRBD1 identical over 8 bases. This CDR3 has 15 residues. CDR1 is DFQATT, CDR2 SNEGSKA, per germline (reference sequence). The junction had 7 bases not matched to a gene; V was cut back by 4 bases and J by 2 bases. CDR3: CSAIPDRGGNQPQHF. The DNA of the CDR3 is TGCAGTGCTATCCCCGACAGGGGCGGCAATCAGCCCCAGCATTTT.

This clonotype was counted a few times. The CDR3 loop reads CATSAFRGHEQFF. The CDR3 coding sequence is TGTGCCACCAGCGCTTTCAGGGGTCATGAGCAGTTCTTC. The chain couples TRBV15 to TRBJ2-1; D possibly corresponds to TRBD1 (6 bases). Trimming removed 5 bases from V and 8 bases from J, with 13 bases in between. The CDR3 runs 13 residues. CDR1 is LNHNV, CDR2 YYDKDF, per germline (reference sequence).

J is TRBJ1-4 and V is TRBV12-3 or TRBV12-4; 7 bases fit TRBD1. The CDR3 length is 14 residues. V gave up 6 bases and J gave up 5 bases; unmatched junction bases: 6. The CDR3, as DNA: TGTGCCAGCAGGTCGGGACAGACAAATGAAAAACTGTTTTTT. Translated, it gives CASRSGQTNEKLFF.

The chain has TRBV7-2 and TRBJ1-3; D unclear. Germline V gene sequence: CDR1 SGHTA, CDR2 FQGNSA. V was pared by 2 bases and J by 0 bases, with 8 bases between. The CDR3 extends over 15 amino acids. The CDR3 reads CASSLIEGSGNTIYF. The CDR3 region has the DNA TGTGCCAGCAGCTTAATTGAAGGCTCTGGAAACACCATATATTTT. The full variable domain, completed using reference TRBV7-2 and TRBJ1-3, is GAGVSQSPSNKVTEKGKDVELRCDPISGHTALYWYRQSLGQGLEFLIYFQGNSAPDKSGLPSDRFSAERTGGSVSTLTIQRTQQEDSAVYLCASSLIEGSGNTIYFGEGSWLTVV.

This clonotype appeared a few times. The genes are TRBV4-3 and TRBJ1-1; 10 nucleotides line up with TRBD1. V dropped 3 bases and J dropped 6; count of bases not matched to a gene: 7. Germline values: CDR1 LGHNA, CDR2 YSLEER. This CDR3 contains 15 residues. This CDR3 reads CASSQVGQGYPEAFF. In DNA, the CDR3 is TGCGCCAGCAGCCAGGTGGGACAGGGGTACCCTGAAGCTTTCTTT.

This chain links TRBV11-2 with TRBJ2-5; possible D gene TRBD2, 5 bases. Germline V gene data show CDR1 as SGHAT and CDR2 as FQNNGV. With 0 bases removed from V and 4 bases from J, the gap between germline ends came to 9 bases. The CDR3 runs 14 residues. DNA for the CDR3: TGTGCCAGCAGCTTAGAAGCCCGGGGAGAGACCCAGTACTTC. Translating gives CASSLEARGETQYF.

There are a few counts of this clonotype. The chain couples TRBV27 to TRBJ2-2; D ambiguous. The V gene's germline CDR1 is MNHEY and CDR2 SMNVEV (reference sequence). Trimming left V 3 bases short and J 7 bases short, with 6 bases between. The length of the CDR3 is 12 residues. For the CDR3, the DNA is TGTGCCAGCAGTTTGTTGGGCGGGGAGCTGTTTTTT. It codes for CASSLLGGELFF.

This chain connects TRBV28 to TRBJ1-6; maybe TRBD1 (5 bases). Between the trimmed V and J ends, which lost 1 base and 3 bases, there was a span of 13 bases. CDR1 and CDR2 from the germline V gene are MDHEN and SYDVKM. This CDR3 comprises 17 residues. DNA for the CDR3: TGTGCCAGCAGTTTATTATCCGGGACGGACTATAATTCACCCCTCCACTTT. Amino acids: CASSLLSGTDYNSPLHF.

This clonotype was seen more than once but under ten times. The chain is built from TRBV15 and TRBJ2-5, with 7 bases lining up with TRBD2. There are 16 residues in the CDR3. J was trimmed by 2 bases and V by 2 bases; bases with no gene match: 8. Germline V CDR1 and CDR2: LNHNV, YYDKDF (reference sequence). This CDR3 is CATSRPGASGQETQYF. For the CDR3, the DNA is TGTGCCACCAGCAGACCCGGGGCTAGCGGACAAGAGACCCAGTACTTC.